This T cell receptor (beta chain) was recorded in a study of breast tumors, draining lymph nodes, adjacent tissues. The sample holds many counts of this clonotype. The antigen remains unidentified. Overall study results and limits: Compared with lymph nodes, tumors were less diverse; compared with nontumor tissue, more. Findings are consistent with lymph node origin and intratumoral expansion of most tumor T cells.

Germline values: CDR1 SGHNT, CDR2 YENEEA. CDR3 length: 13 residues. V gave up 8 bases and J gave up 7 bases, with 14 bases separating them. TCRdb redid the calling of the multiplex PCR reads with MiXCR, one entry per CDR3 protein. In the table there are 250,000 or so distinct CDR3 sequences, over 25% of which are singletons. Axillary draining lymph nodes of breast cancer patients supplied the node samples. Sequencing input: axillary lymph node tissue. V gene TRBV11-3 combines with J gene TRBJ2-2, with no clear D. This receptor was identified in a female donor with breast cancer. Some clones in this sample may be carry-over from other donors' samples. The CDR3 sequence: CASASASSGELFF. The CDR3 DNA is TGTGCCAGCGCCAGCGCCTCCAGCGGGGAGCTGTTTTTT.